The 13 T cell receptor beta chains below were found in one sample sequenced in a study of blood T cell repertoires in COVID-19. Assay: immunoSEQ multiplex PCR; the TCRdb copy retains only in-frame clones and omits some. In the table there are about 200,000 clones, about 91% of which are singletons. The sequencing sample was made of peripheral blood. The receptors shown here come from a man aged 30 to 45 with acute or convalescent COVID-19.

The chain joins TRBV28 to TRBJ2-7, with 9 bases matching TRBD2. This CDR3 is 14 amino acids long. In germline, CDR1 is MDHEN, CDR2 SYDVKM. V lost 3 bases, J lost 6 bases, and 6 bases stayed unmatched. CDR3 nucleotides: TGTGCCAGCAGTTTGGGACTAGCCTTTTCCGAGCAGTACTTC. This codes for CASSLGLAFSEQYF.

This chain connects TRBV3-1 (or the pseudogene TRBV3-2) to TRBJ1-2; the D gene is possibly TRBD1 (5 bases). CDR1 is LGHDT and CDR2 is YNNKEL in the germline V gene (reference sequence). The ends were cut back, 0 bases at V and 3 bases at J, with 11 bases in the middle. This CDR3 contains 15 residues. The CDR3 here is CASSQDRGDYYGYTF. CDR3 DNA sequence: TGTGCCAGCAGCCAAGATCGGGGGGACTACTATGGCTACACCTTC.

DNA for the CDR3: TGTGCCAGCAGCCCGCGGGGAGGGGCCAACGAGCAGTACTTC. It codes for CASSPRGGANEQYF. The chain combines TRBV5-4 with TRBJ2-7; TRBD2 matches at 7 bases. CDR1 and CDR2 from the germline V gene are SGHNT and YYREEE (reference sequence). This CDR3 spans 14 amino acids. V lost 4 bases and J lost 5; bases outside the gene matches: 9.

This chain connects TRBV5-6 to TRBJ1-2; D is unclear. The V and J ends lost 1 base and 8 bases respectively, with 12 bases between them. This CDR3 spans 13 amino acids. The V gene's germline CDR1 is SGHDT and CDR2 YYEEEE. The CDR3 bases are TGTGCCAGCAGCTTGCCCCCCGTGAGGGGCTACACCTTC. This sequence encodes CASSLPPVRGYTF.

The V gene is TRBV11-2, the J gene TRBJ2-5; 7 bases are shared with TRBD2. This CDR3 comprises 17 residues. V lost 1 base and J lost 1; bases outside the gene matches: 9. Per germline, CDR1 SGHAT and CDR2 FQNNGV. DNA for the CDR3: TGTGCCAGCAGCTTAGTGCCGTCAGCGGGGTTCCAAGAGACCCAGTACTTC. This gives the protein CASSLVPSAGFQETQYF.

The gene calls are TRBV5-1 and TRBJ2-5, with 9 nucleotides matching TRBD1. With V trimmed by 4 bases and J by 3 bases, 13 bases remained unmatched. Germline V lookup: CDR1 SGHRS, CDR2 YFSETQ. The CDR3 length is 17 residues. CDR3 sequence: CASSPDRGGEVEETQYF. DNA of the CDR3: TGCGCCAGCAGCCCGGACAGGGGAGGGGAGGTAGAAGAGACCCAGTACTTC.

The CDR3 DNA is TGTGCCAGCAGCTTAGGGACATACTATGGCTACACCTTC. Its protein is CASSLGTYYGYTF. The rearrangement uses TRBV7-3 and TRBJ1-2; a weak D match, TRBD1 (6 bases). The CDR3 extends over 13 amino acids. Trimming removed 2 bases at V and 3 bases at J, with 7 bases between. CDR1 is SGHTA, CDR2 FQGTGA, per germline. Drawing the rest from reference TRBV7-3 and TRBJ1-2, the complete variable domain is GAGVSQTPSNKVTEKGKYVELRCDPISGHTALYWYRQSLGQGPEFLIYFQGTGAADDSGLPNDRFFAVRPEGSVSTLKIQRTERGDSAVYLCASSLGTYYGYTFGSGTRLTVV.

The V gene is TRBV15, the J gene TRBJ2-1; the match to TRBD2 covers 7 bases. The CDR3 consists of 16 residues. Germline loops: CDR1 LNHNV, CDR2 YYDKDF (reference sequence). With V trimmed by 1 base and J by 0 bases, 3 bases remained unmatched. This chain's CDR3 is CATSRGGGSSYNEQFF. DNA for the CDR3: TGTGCCACCAGCAGAGGGGGGGGGAGCTCCTACAATGAGCAGTTCTTC.

The genes are TRBV2 and TRBJ2-7; 10 bases match TRBD1. The junction had 12 bases not matched to a gene; V was cut back by 6 bases and J by 1 base. The germline V gene encodes CDR1 SNHLY and CDR2 FYNNEI. The CDR3 is made up of 17 amino acids. The CDR3 region is CASRDPGQGNPSYEQYF. CDR3 bases: TGTGCCAGCAGGGATCCGGGACAGGGGAATCCTTCCTACGAGCAGTACTTC.

The genes are TRBV28 and TRBJ2-3, with a tentative D call TRBD2 (5 bases). The CDR3 consists of 14 residues. V lost 2 bases and J 2 bases, leaving 8 bases between the germline ends. Per the germline V gene, CDR1 is MDHEN and CDR2 is SYDVKM. CDR3 protein: CASSLRGNTDTQYF. CDR3 sequence (DNA): TGTGCCAGCAGTTTACGGGGTAACACAGATACGCAGTATTTT.

This chain uses TRBV19 with TRBJ1-2; possibly TRBD1 for D (5 bases). The CDR3 covers 11 residues. V lost 10 bases and J lost 7, with 13 bases in between. Germline CDR1 reads LNHDA; CDR2 reads SQIVND (reference sequence). The CDR3 sequence: CAMKGAVGYTF. The CDR3 bases are TGTGCCATGAAAGGGGCAGTTGGCTACACCTTC. Full variable domain (outside the CDR3, taken from reference TRBV19 and TRBJ1-2): DGGITQSPKYLFRKEGQNVTLSCEQNLNHDAMYWYRQDPGQGLRLIYYSQIVNDFQKGDIAEGYSVSREKKESFPLTVTSAQKNPTAFYLCAMKGAVGYTFGSGTRLTVV.

This clone has just a few counts. The CDR3 DNA reads as TGTGCCAGCAGCCCTCTAGCGGGGGTCTACAATGAGCAGTTCTTC. It yields the protein CASSPLAGVYNEQFF. The V gene is TRBV27, the J gene TRBJ2-1; 10 bases fit TRBD2. V dropped 6 bases and J dropped 3; count of bases not matched to a gene: 5. Germline loops: CDR1 MNHEY, CDR2 SMNVEV (reference sequence). CDR3 length: 15 amino acids.

This clone was seen just once. V gene TRBV4-2 combines with J gene TRBJ2-2, with 11 bases aligning to TRBD2. The germline gives CDR1 LGHNA, CDR2 YNFKEQ. This CDR3 spans 16 amino acids. V lost 1 base and J lost 6; bases outside the gene matches: 4. The CDR3 spells CASSQAVAGGAGELFF. The CDR3 region has the DNA TGTGCCAGCAGCCAAGCGGTAGCGGGGGGGGCCGGGGAGCTGTTTTTT.